Listed here are 19 T cell receptor beta chains from one sample, sequenced in a study of shared clonotypes between healthy human individuals (dated by TCRdb to 2020 to 2021). Library creation used the immunoSEQ multiplex PCR assay. Entries here come from immuneACCESS through TCRdb and include only in-frame sequences with V and J called. Some clones fail to appear in such tables; in the studies checked, an unresolved V gene covers under half of the shortfall, and the cause of the remainder is unknown. A total of millions of clones appear in this sample, approximately 95% of them only once. The ten largest clones represent about 0.37% of the sample. The sample consisted of naive CD4+ T cells from PBMCs. Interpreted using the paper, the cell subset or site label stands for: CD45RA+ positively selected. These receptor sequences come from a man aged 18 to 29 in good health. Some clones in this sample may be carry-over from other donors' samples.

This chain links TRBV30 with TRBJ1-6; no reliable D call. Germline CDR1 is GTSNPN and CDR2 is SVGIG (reference sequence). V lost 2 bases to trimming and J lost 9 bases, with 11 bases between them. The CDR3 has 13 residues. The DNA of the CDR3 is TGTGCCTGGAGTCTCCCCACGGGTTCACCCCTCCACTTT. It translates to CAWSLPTGSPLHF.

The rearrangement joins TRBV7-3 to TRBJ2-1; 10 nucleotides match TRBD1. Germline V gene sequence: CDR1 SGHTA, CDR2 FQGTGA. The J segment lost 6 bases and the V segment lost 5 bases, leaving 10 bases of the junction unmatched. The CDR3 length is 16 residues. In nucleotides, the CDR3 is TGTGCCAGCAGCCAATTCGGGACAGGGGTCGGCAATGAGCAGTTCTTC. Its protein product is CASSQFGTGVGNEQFF.

The chain uses TRBV7-2 and TRBJ2-7, with 7 bases identical to TRBD1. The germline V gene has CDR1 SGHTA and CDR2 FQGNSA. J gave up 1 base and V 3 bases, and 6 bases lay outside the gene matches. This CDR3 comprises 15 residues. Here the CDR3 reads CASSLDRSYSYEQYF. CDR3 DNA sequence: TGTGCCAGCAGCTTGGACAGGTCCTATTCCTACGAGCAGTACTTC.

V and J are TRBV29-1 and TRBJ2-7; D possibly corresponds to TRBD1 (6 bases). In germline, CDR1 is SQVTM, CDR2 ANQGSEA. CDR3 length: 15 amino acids. The V gene lost 6 bases and the J gene lost 4 bases, with 22 bases spanning the gap. CDR3 in amino acids: CSVCSPGQGFYEQYF. CDR3 DNA: TGCAGCGTCTGCAGCCCGGGACAAGGATTTTACGAGCAGTACTTC.

The gene calls are TRBV28 and TRBJ2-7; 12 nucleotides align to TRBD2. With 5 bases clipped from V and 4 bases from J, the junction kept 6 bases outside the gene matches. This CDR3 region has 15 residues. Germline CDR1 is MDHEN and CDR2 is SYDVKM. The CDR3 nucleotides read TGTGCCAGCAGTCTAGCGGGAGGGCCAGGATACGAGCAGTACTTC. Protein product: CASSLAGGPGYEQYF.

This chain joins TRBV19 and TRBJ1-1; D perhaps matches TRBD1 (6 bases). This CDR3 has 16 amino acids. The ends were cut back, 5 bases at V and 6 bases at J, with 22 bases in the middle. In germline, CDR1 is LNHDA, CDR2 SQIVND (reference sequence). The CDR3 DNA reads as TGTGCCAGTAGTCTAGTTGGTCTAGGGGGGCGCGCTGAAGCTTTCTTT. This translates into CASSLVGLGGRAEAFF.

The chain uses TRBV5-1 and TRBJ2-4; 9 nucleotides agree with TRBD1. After removal of 4 bases from V and 8 bases from J, the junction contained 10 bases not matched to a gene. The CDR3 contains 15 residues. Germline V gene data show CDR1 as SGHRS and CDR2 as YFSETQ. In DNA form, the CDR3 reads TGCGCCAGCAGCCCCCCCGGGACAGGGTTTGACATTCAGTACTTC. Residues: CASSPPGTGFDIQYF.

The rearrangement links TRBV29-1 to TRBJ2-7; TRBD2 might be the D (6 bases). Trimming took 1 base from V and 6 from J, leaving 16 bases between them. This CDR3 has 14 amino acids. Germline-derived CDR1 and CDR2 are SQVTM and ANQGSEA. The CDR3 spells CSVEAAGRVGEQYF. The CDR3 bases are TGCAGCGTTGAAGCAGCGGGCCGCGTGGGCGAGCAGTACTTC.

The V and J genes are TRBV2 and TRBJ2-3; TRBD2 aligns across 13 bases. V lost 8 bases, J lost 0 bases, and 5 bases stayed unmatched. The CDR3 totals 16 residues. Germline loops: CDR1 SNHLY, CDR2 FYNNEI. The CDR3 sequence is CASGRLAGGSTDTQYF. CDR3 in DNA: TGTGCCAGCGGTCGACTAGCGGGAGGCAGCACAGATACGCAGTATTTT.

The chain combines TRBV5-6 with TRBJ2-1, with a weak D call TRBD1 (6 bases). Germline CDR1 is SGHDT and CDR2 is YYEEEE. This CDR3 region has 15 residues. The V and J ends lost 1 base and 7 bases respectively, with 15 bases between them. The CDR3 sequence is CASSLRGSPGNEQFF. The CDR3 DNA follows: TGTGCCAGCAGCTTGAGGGGGAGTCCGGGAAATGAGCAGTTCTTC. Drawing the rest from reference TRBV5-6 and TRBJ2-1, the complete variable domain is DAGVTQSPTHLIKTRGQQVTLRCSPKSGHDTVSWYQQALGQGPQFIFQYYEEEERQRGNFPDRFSGHQFPNYSSELNVNALLLGDSALYLCASSLRGSPGNEQFFGPGTRLTVL.

This clone appeared once. J is TRBJ2-7 and V is TRBV7-2; 9 bases are a match to TRBD1. V lost 5 bases to trimming and J lost 6 bases; unmatched junction nucleotides: 11. The CDR3 is 15 amino acids. CDR1 is SGHTA and CDR2 is FQGNSA in the germline V gene. The CDR3 bases are TGTGCCAGCAGCGAACAGGGGGCACATTCCGGCGAGCAGTACTTC. It yields the protein CASSEQGAHSGEQYF.

This chain links TRBV4-1 with TRBJ2-4; D may be TRBD2 (6 bases). Germline values: CDR1 MGHRA, CDR2 YSYEKL. V shed 4 bases and J shed 2 bases, with 15 bases lying between them. The CDR3 is 16 amino acids. DNA of the CDR3: TGCGCCAGCAGCCGTCTAGGCGGGGTCCCCAAAAACATTCAGTACTTC. Protein sequence: CASSRLGGVPKNIQYF.

This chain uses TRBV19 with TRBJ2-1, with 12 positions matching TRBD2. Germline lookup yields CDR1 LNHDA and CDR2 SQIVND (reference sequence). This CDR3 has 16 amino acids. V was pared by 4 bases and J by 4 bases, with 5 bases of the junction left unmatched. CDR3 protein: CASSSTSGRIYNEQFF. The CDR3 region has the DNA TGTGCCAGTAGTAGTACTAGCGGGAGGATTTACAATGAGCAGTTCTTC.

For this clone: In the same sample, other DNA sequences code for this CDR3. This chain joins TRBV5-1 and TRBJ1-1; TRBD1 might be the D (6 bases). The CDR3 spans 14 residues. V lost 4 bases, J lost 1 base, and 11 bases lay in between. Germline lookup yields CDR1 SGHRS and CDR2 YFSETQ. CDR3 DNA: TGCGCCAGCAGCCCCGGGACACCGAACACTGAAGCTTTCTTT. It yields the protein CASSPGTPNTEAFF.

The chain couples TRBV6-1 to TRBJ1-1; D ambiguous. V was trimmed by 10 bases and J by 1 base, leaving 7 bases between them. Germline V gene sequence: CDR1 MNHNS, CDR2 SASEGT. The CDR3 consists of 11 residues. The CDR3 DNA reads TGTGCCACCTGTGGGAACACTGAAGCTTTCTTT. It specifies CATCGNTEAFF.

V gene TRBV4-1 combines with J gene TRBJ2-1; the D gene is possibly TRBD2 (6 bases). The CDR3 spans 15 residues. In germline, CDR1 is MGHRA, CDR2 YSYEKL. V lost 4 bases, J lost 6 bases, and 16 bases lay in between. Here the CDR3 DNA reads TGCGCCAGCAGCCTAGGGACTCAGTTTGGCAATGAGCAGTTCTTC. As protein: CASSLGTQFGNEQFF.

The DNA of the CDR3 is TGCGCCAGCAGCCAATCAGGAACCACAGATACGCAGTATTTT. Translated, it gives CASSQSGTTDTQYF. This rearrangement joins TRBV4-1 to TRBJ2-3; D is undetermined. Trimming took 2 bases from V and 2 from J, leaving 8 bases between them. CDR3 length: 14 residues. Germline-derived CDR1 and CDR2 are MGHRA and YSYEKL.

This clone was observed a single time. The V gene is TRBV5-6, the J gene TRBJ1-2; the D gene is possibly TRBD1 (6 bases). The ends were cut back, 0 bases at V and 7 bases at J, with 16 bases in the middle. The germline CDR1 and CDR2 sequences are SGHDT and YYEEEE. The CDR3 extends over 15 amino acids. The CDR3 DNA is TGTGCCAGCAGCTTGGAGGGGGGGCCCTCGGGTGGCTACACCTTC. Translating it yields CASSLEGGPSGGYTF.

The rearrangement uses TRBV6-5 and TRBJ2-1; a possible D gene is TRBD2 (6 bases). CDR3 length equals 15 residues. V was trimmed by 5 bases and J by 6 bases, leaving 17 bases between them. CDR1 and CDR2 from the germline V gene are MNHEY and SVGAGI. The CDR3: CASSPEGALFNEQFF. The CDR3 region has the DNA TGTGCCAGCAGTCCGGAGGGAGCGCTCTTCAATGAGCAGTTCTTC.